Detailed here is one TCR beta chain. What antigen it recognizes has not been identified. No base quality information exists; no much larger clone differs at one position. The immunoSEQ Assay, a bias-controlled multiplex PCR, was used to amplify TCRbeta CDR3 regions from genomic DNA. Under the source paper's analysis protocol: The number of nucleated cells in each sample was estimated from the amplification of reference gene primers within the assay. Sequence reads were collapsed and filtered to measure the absolute abundance of every unique TCRbeta CDR3 rearrangement. For each sample, productive Simpson clonality was calculated by taking the square root of Simpson's diversity index across productive rearrangements. TCRdb retrieved this table from immuneACCESS and kept in-frame rearrangements only. Not all clones are present; in checked studies, unresolved V genes account for under half, and no reason is known for the remainder. Clone size and V and J calls were adopted from that table, with D and trimming inferred from the DNA. Here the sample has roughly 120,000 clones; 84% occur a single time. Of the sample, 7.9% is held by the ten largest clones.

V is pruned by 7 bases and J by 2 bases, leaving 4 bases of the junction without a gene match. Sequences LGHDT (CDR1) and YNNKEL (CDR2) are obtained from the germline V gene (reference sequence). The CDR3 goes from the cysteine to the phenylalanine over 14 residues. Only the CDR3 portion is preserved as DNA: 42 bases, with reading frame beginning at the first base. Each collaborating institution followed its own protocols to collect whole blood in K2EDTA tubes. For TCRbeta analysis, collaborators shipped samples in one of three forms: frozen whole blood, isolated PBMCs, or DNA extracted from either of those sample types. The data belong to a study of blood T cell repertoires in COVID-19 (dated by TCRdb to 2020 to 2021). As for the study more broadly: Samples from collaborators originated in the United States, Italy and Spain and spanned both the acute and convalescent phases of COVID-19. A de-identified subject ID, COVID-19 status, age in years and sex were almost always included in the sample metadata. The dataset comprised deeply sampled blood TCRbeta repertoires from subjects exposed to, actively infected with, or recovered from COVID-19. The prospective study material was composed of cDNA or gDNA derived from T cells, B-cell-depleted T cells, or PBMCs. The samples were drawn from two sources: the first 160 participants of the ongoing ImmuneRACE study, and approximately 1,300 subjects contributed by 6 global collaborators. Where available, HLA class I and class II types were obtained from metadata supplied by the sample provider rather than from assay-based typing. The repertoires were released in a freely available public database meant as a resource for research on the immune response to SARS-CoV-2.

Results and caveats for the whole study, not just this receptor: Clinical and demographic metadata were provided uncurated, with the amount varying by source and participant.

The V and J genes are TRBV3-1 (or the pseudogene TRBV3-2) and TRBJ2-1; TRBD2 aligns with 8 central bases. This receptor was obtained from a woman aged 80 or over with active or convalescent COVID-19. The sample was peripheral blood. The DNA reads as follows: TGTGCCAGCAAACTAGCGGAAACCTACAATGAGCAGTTCTTC. This sequence encodes CASKLAETYNEQFF.